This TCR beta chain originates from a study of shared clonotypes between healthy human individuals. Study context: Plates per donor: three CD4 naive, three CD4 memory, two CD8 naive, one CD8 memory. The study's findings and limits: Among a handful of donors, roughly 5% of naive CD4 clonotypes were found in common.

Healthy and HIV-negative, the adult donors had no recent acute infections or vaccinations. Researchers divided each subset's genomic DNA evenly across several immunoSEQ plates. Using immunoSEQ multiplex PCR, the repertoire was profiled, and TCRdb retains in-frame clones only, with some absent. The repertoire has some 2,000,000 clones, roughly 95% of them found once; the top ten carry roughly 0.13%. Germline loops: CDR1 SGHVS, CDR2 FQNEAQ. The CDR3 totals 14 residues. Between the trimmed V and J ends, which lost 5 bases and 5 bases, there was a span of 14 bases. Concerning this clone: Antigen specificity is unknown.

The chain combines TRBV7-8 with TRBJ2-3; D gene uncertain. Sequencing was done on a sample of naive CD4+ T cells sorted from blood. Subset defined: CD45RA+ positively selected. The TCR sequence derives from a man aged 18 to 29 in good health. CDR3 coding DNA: TGTGCCAGCAGCCCTAAATGGGTCCAAGATACGCAGTATTTT. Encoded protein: CASSPKWVQDTQYF.